This T cell receptor (beta chain) appears in the sequencing data of a study of blood T cells in healthy people across ages. General study points: Among long-lived donors, naive CD4+ cells were more numerous and diversity higher than in aged donors. Roughly linear age-related decline in beta diversity appeared, significant by age about 37.

Next came a second PCR, run for about 7 to 12 cycles, which used a sample-barcoded 5' primer along with a J-beta primer mix. One entry per CDR3 protein results from TCRdb running MiXCR on the 5' RACE reads. The data show roughly 1.5 million distinct CDR3 sequences, approximately 39% seen once. The CDR3 covers 15 residues. V was pared by 2 bases and J by 3 bases, with 12 bases between. CDR1 and CDR2 (germline): MNHEY, SVGEGT. A note on this clonotype: What it recognizes is unknown.

This chain links TRBV6-2 or TRBV6-3 with TRBJ2-3; tentatively, D is TRBD1 or TRBD2 (5 bases each). This TCR was sampled from a woman under 30 in good health. Sequenced sample: blood. CDR3 bases: TGTGCCAGCAGTTACCCTAGGGGAGTGACAGATACGCAGTATTTT. Residues: CASSYPRGVTDTQYF.